Below, one TCR beta chain is given with its context. The sample belongs to a study of blood T cell repertoires in COVID-19. Per the study methods: Estimation of nucleated cell counts was performed using reference gene primer amplification. Measured with immunoSEQ multiplex PCR; TCRdb has only the in-frame clones, and not every one. V and J calls and clone size come straight from that table; D and trimming were deduced from the DNA. This sample has fewer than 250,000 clones, with about nine tenths found just once. V lost 3 bases, J lost 2 bases, and 7 bases lay in between. Germline V gives CDR1 KGHSH, CDR2 LQKENI. The CDR3 totals 14 residues.

The source is a woman aged 45 to 65 with acute or convalescent COVID-19. The chain carries TRBV18 and TRBJ2-2; no clear D gene. Sequenced sample: peripheral blood. For the CDR3, the DNA is TGTGCCAGCTCACCGGCCAAAAACACCGGGGAGCTGTTTTTT. This translates into CASSPAKNTGELFF. The whole variable domain, remainder taken from reference TRBV18 and TRBJ2-2, is NAGVMQNPRHLVRRRGQEARLRCSPMKGHSHVYWYRQLPEEGLKFMVYLQKENIIDESGMPKERFSAEFPKEGPSILRIQQVVRGDSAAYFCASSPAKNTGELFFGEGSRLTVL.